The source of this T cell receptor beta chain is a study of blood T cell repertoires in COVID-19. Study-wide context: Samples representing acute and convalescent COVID-19 were sourced from the United States, Italy and Spain. The analysed material was cDNA or gDNA that came from T cells, B-cell-depleted T cells, or PBMCs.

Source study methods: Cell counts per sample came from amplifying reference gene primers. Sequencing was performed with immunoSEQ multiplex PCR; in TCRdb, only in-frame clones are kept and a portion is missing. V and J calls and clone size are copied from that table; D and trimming were computed from the DNA. This table has about 200,000 clones, about four fifths appearing once. The source of this sequence is a woman between 45 and 65 years old with active or convalescent COVID-19. The sequencing input was peripheral blood.

The CDR3 region is CASSLWGGAPYNEQFF. DNA of the CDR3: TGTGCCAGCAGTTTATGGGGTGGGGCCCCCTACAATGAGCAGTTCTTC. The chain couples TRBV28 to TRBJ2-1; possibly TRBD1 for D (5 bases). This CDR3 region has 16 residues. Germline V lookup: CDR1 MDHEN, CDR2 SYDVKM. V was clipped by 0 bases and J by 2 bases, with 11 bases between them.